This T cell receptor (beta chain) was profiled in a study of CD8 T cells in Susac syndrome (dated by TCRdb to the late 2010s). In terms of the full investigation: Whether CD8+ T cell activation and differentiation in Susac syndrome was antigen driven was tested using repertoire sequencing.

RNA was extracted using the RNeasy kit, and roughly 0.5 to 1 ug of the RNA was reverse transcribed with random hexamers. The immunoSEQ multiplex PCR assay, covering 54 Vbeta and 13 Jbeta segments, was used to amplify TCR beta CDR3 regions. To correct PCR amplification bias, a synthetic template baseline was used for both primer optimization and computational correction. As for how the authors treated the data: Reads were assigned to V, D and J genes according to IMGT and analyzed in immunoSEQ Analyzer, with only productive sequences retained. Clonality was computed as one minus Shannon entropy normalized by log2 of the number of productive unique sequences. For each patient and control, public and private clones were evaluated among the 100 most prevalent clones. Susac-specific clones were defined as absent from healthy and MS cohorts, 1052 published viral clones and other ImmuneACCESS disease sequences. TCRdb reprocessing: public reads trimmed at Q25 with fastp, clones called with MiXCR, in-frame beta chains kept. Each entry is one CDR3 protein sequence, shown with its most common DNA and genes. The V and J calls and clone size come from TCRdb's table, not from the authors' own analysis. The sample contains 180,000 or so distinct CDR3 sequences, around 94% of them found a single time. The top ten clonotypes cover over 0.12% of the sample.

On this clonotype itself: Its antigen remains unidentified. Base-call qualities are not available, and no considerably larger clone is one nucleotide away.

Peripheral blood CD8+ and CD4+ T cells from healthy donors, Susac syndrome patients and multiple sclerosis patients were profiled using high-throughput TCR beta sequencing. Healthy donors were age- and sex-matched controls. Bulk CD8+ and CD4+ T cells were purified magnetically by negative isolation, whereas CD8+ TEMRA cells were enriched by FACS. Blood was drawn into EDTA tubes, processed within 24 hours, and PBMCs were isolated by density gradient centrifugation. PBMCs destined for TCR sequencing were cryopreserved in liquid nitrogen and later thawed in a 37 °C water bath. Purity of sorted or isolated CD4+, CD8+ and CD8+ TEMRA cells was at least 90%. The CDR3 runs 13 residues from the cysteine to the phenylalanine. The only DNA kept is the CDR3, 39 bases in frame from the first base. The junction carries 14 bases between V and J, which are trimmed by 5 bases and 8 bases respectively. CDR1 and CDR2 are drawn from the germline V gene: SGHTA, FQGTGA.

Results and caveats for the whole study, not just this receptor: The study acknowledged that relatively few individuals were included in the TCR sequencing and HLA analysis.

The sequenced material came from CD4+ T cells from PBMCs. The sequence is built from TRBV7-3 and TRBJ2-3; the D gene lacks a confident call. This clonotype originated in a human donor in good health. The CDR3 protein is CASSGQNGGTQYF. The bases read TGTGCCAGCAGCGGGCAAAACGGTGGTACGCAGTATTTT.